This TCR beta chain is drawn from a study of T-cell memory formation after mild COVID-19. Study results and caveats: CD8+ contracting clones occupied EMRA, while CD4+ ones occupied mainly CM and EM.

This clonotype was seen repeatedly, ten times or more. What it binds is not known. From the 5' RACE reads, TCRdb called clonotypes with MiXCR, one entry per CDR3 protein. The data hold approximately 150,000 distinct CDR3 sequences, with 6% observed a single time. The CDR3 has 13 amino acids. CDR1 and CDR2 (germline): MNHNY, SVGAGI (reference sequence). This TCR was recovered from an adult woman who had mild COVID-19 (a few samples of this study predate the infection). Cell type and time point are not known. The sequencing input was PBMCs or a T cell subset sorted from them (not recorded which). V usage is TRBV6-6 and J usage is TRBJ2-2; tentative D call: TRBD1 (6 bases). The CDR3 DNA sequence: TGTGCGGAACAGGGCGATCCGACCGGGGAGCTGTTTTTT. As protein: CAEQGDPTGELFF.